Following are 25 T cell receptor beta chains from one sample sequenced in a study of shared clonotypes between healthy human individuals. Profiled with immunoSEQ multiplex PCR; TCRdb holds only in-frame clones, not every one. The sample shows roughly 2.1 million clones, under 95% of them seen only once. Positively selected for CCR7, the CD45RO-negative cells used as naive CD8 cells excluded terminally differentiated effector memory CD45RA+ cells. Sequencing used naive CD8+ T cells from PBMCs. These receptors originate from a man between 18 and 35 years old in good health. Some clones in this sample may be carry-over from other donors' samples.

The chain is built from TRBV14 and TRBJ1-1, with 9 bases matching TRBD1. V was clipped by 7 bases and J by 5 bases; unmatched bases: 8. The CDR3 is 14 amino acids. The germline gives CDR1 SGHDN, CDR2 FVKESK. CDR3 residues: CASNNRGRRTEAFF. The DNA for the CDR3 is TGTGCCAGCAACAACAGGGGGCGGAGAACTGAAGCTTTCTTT.

This clone appeared a few times. V is TRBV10-3 and J is TRBJ2-7, with 8 bases aligning to TRBD1. V lost 6 bases and J lost 5; bases outside the gene matches: 6. Germline-derived CDR1 and CDR2 are ENHRY and SYGVKD. The CDR3 sequence is 13 residues long. CDR3 DNA sequence: TGTGCCATCAGAACGGACAGGGACCACGAGCAGTACTTC. Translated: CAIRTDRDHEQYF.

The chain has TRBV7-9 and TRBJ2-2, with no clear D. Trimming cost V 7 bases and J 9 bases, with 9 bases left between them. The CDR3 sequence is 11 residues long. Germline values: CDR1 SEHNR, CDR2 FQNEAQ (reference sequence). CDR3 loop: CASNLGWELFF. CDR3 DNA: TGTGCCAGCAACCTCGGGTGGGAGCTGTTTTTT.

This chain connects TRBV4-1 to TRBJ1-2, with D maybe TRBD1 (5 bases). There are 12 residues in the CDR3. V lost 4 bases and J lost 5, with 8 bases in between. Germline V lookup: CDR1 MGHRA, CDR2 YSYEKL. The CDR3 protein is CASSLDRYGYTF. In DNA, the CDR3 is TGCGCCAGCAGCCTAGACAGATATGGCTACACCTTC.

DNA of the CDR3: TGTGCCAGCAGCCCAGGGAGAGGGAGTACGTGGTGGGCTTTCTTT. The encoded protein is CASSPGRGSTWWAFF. The J gene is TRBJ1-1, the V gene TRBV7-8; maybe TRBD1 (5 bases). This CDR3 region has 15 residues. Germline CDR1 and CDR2: SGHVS and FQNEAQ. Trimming shortened V by 5 bases and J by 11 bases, and 24 bases separated the two germline ends.

With respect to this clone: The same CDR3 also results from other DNA sequences found in this sample. J is TRBJ1-1 and V is TRBV5-4; tentative D call: TRBD1 (5 bases). V lost 5 bases to trimming and J lost 7 bases, with 12 bases between them. This CDR3 contains 12 residues. Germline CDR1 reads SGHNT; CDR2 reads YYREEE (reference sequence). CDR3 sequence reads: CASSLGGVEAFF. CDR3 bases: TGTGCCAGCAGTCTGGGGGGGGTTGAAGCTTTCTTT.

Comments on this clone: Other DNA variants within this sample encode the same CDR3. The chain employs TRBV27 and TRBJ2-1; possible D gene TRBD2, 5 bases. This CDR3 has 13 amino acids. Germline CDR1 reads MNHEY; CDR2 reads SMNVEV (reference sequence). V lost 4 bases and J 7 bases, leaving 11 bases between the germline ends. The CDR3 sequence: CASSSGLRNEQFF. CDR3 nucleotides: TGTGCCAGCAGTTCAGGACTCAGGAATGAGCAGTTCTTC.

The chain has TRBV28 and TRBJ2-7, with D unclear. The V and J ends lost 7 bases and 3 bases respectively, with 13 bases between them. The length of the CDR3 is 13 residues. Per the germline V gene, CDR1 is MDHEN and CDR2 is SYDVKM. DNA for the CDR3: TGTGCCAGCACCTACGTGATGGGCTACGAGCAGTACTTC. Protein sequence: CASTYVMGYEQYF.

There are a few counts of this clone. The chain employs TRBV28 and TRBJ1-1, with D perhaps matching TRBD1 (5 bases). Germline values: CDR1 MDHEN, CDR2 SYDVKM. This CDR3 contains 15 residues. V lost 6 bases, J lost 0 bases, and 14 bases lay in between. This chain's CDR3 is CASRYDSRMNTEAFF. In nucleotides, the CDR3 is TGTGCCAGCAGATACGACAGCAGAATGAACACTGAAGCTTTCTTT.

The chain carries TRBV7-8 and TRBJ2-2, with 8 nucleotides matching TRBD1. Germline trimming cut 4 bases from V and 2 bases from J; bases unmatched to any gene: 3. In germline, CDR1 is SGHVS, CDR2 FQNEAQ. CDR3 size: 15 residues. The CDR3 DNA follows: TGTGCCAGCAGCTACGACAGGGGAAACACCGGGGAGCTGTTTTTT. Translated, it gives CASSYDRGNTGELFF.

The chain combines TRBV28 with TRBJ1-2, with 7 bases that match TRBD1. The CDR3 spans 15 residues. Germline CDR1 and CDR2: MDHEN and SYDVKM. V trimming: 1 base; J trimming: 4 bases; junction bases outside the gene matches: 6. The CDR3 DNA follows: TGTGCCAGCAGTTTATTTTCCGGGGACAGCTATGGCTACACCTTC. Amino acid sequence: CASSLFSGDSYGYTF.

The J gene is TRBJ1-2, the V gene TRBV29-1; D ambiguous. Deletions cut 6 bases from V and 8 bases from J, with 16 bases between. Germline V gives CDR1 SQVTM, CDR2 ANQGSEA. This CDR3 has 12 residues. The CDR3 nucleotides are TGCAGCGTCTACCCCGTACCGAGGGGCTACACCTTC. Its translation is CSVYPVPRGYTF.

The chain joins TRBV19 to TRBJ1-1, with a possible D match to TRBD1 (6 bases). From germline, CDR1 is LNHDA and CDR2 SQIVND (reference sequence). The CDR3 has 16 residues. V was pared by 1 base and J by 3 bases, with 15 bases between. CDR3 coding DNA: TGTGCCAGTAGTATAGGGGGGGGCTCCGTCCACACTGAAGCTTTCTTT. This gives the protein CASSIGGGSVHTEAFF.

CDR3: CASATGRLDNEQFF. The CDR3 coding sequence is TGCGCCAGCGCGACGGGGCGTCTTGACAATGAGCAGTTCTTC. The chain links TRBV5-1 to TRBJ2-1; D may be TRBD1 or TRBD2 (5 bases each). V lost 7 bases and J 5 bases, leaving 16 bases between the germline ends. Germline V gene sequence: CDR1 SGHRS, CDR2 YFSETQ. CDR3 length equals 14 residues.

J is TRBJ1-5 and V is TRBV6-5; maybe TRBD1 (6 bases). The CDR3 is 15 amino acids. Germline CDR1 is MNHEY and CDR2 is SVGAGI. V lost 1 base and J lost 5, with 12 bases in between. The CDR3 reads CASSYWQGSDQPQHF. CDR3 in DNA: TGTGCCAGCAGTTACTGGCAGGGGTCGGATCAGCCCCAGCATTTT.

This chain links TRBV14 with TRBJ2-7, with 9 nucleotides matching TRBD2. Trimming removed 5 bases from V and 6 bases from J; junction bases left unmatched: 11. CDR1 is SGHDN, CDR2 FVKESK, per germline. The CDR3 is 15 residues long. The chain's CDR3 is CASSGRREGQLEQYF. The CDR3 DNA reads as TGTGCCAGCAGCGGCCGGCGGGAGGGCCAGCTCGAGCAGTACTTC.

The V gene is TRBV14, the J gene TRBJ2-1; 9 nucleotides match TRBD1. Trimming removed 4 bases from V and 3 bases from J; junction bases left unmatched: 7. The CDR3 consists of 16 residues. Germline V gene lookup returns CDR1 SGHDN and CDR2 FVKESK. This chain's CDR3 is CASSRLRDRDYNEQFF. CDR3 in DNA: TGTGCCAGCAGCCGATTAAGGGACAGGGACTACAATGAGCAGTTCTTC.

The rearrangement links TRBV7-9 to TRBJ2-7; 12 bases line up with TRBD2. Germline V gene lookup returns CDR1 SEHNR and CDR2 FQNEAQ (reference sequence). The CDR3 is 18 residues long. The V gene end was trimmed by 4 bases and the J gene end by 0 bases; junction bases not matched to a gene: 10. CDR3 in DNA: TGTGCCAGCAGCTCAAGTACTAGCGGGAGGTCCCTCTCCTACGAGCAGTACTTC. Protein product: CASSSSTSGRSLSYEQYF.

This sequence joins TRBV28 and TRBJ1-5; TRBD1 is a possible D gene (5 bases). The CDR3 has 13 residues. CDR1 MDHEN and CDR2 SYDVKM come from the germline V gene. The V end was cut by 6 bases, the J end by 7 bases, with 13 bases between. The CDR3 is CASRGRVGQPQHF. The CDR3, as DNA: TGTGCCAGCAGGGGCAGGGTCGGACAGCCCCAGCATTTT.

This clone occurred once. In the same sample, other DNA sequences code for this CDR3. This chain uses TRBV7-9 with TRBJ2-5, with 9 bases fitting TRBD1. Germline loops: CDR1 SEHNR, CDR2 FQNEAQ (reference sequence). This CDR3 has 15 amino acids. With V trimmed by 4 bases and J by 2 bases, 5 bases remained unmatched. As DNA, the CDR3 is TGTGCCAGCAGCTCCCGGGACAGGGCTCAAGAGACCCAGTACTTC. Encoded protein: CASSSRDRAQETQYF.

V usage is TRBV29-1 and J usage is TRBJ1-5; TRBD1 matches 8 bases. Germline lookup yields CDR1 SQVTM and CDR2 ANQGSEA. This CDR3 region has 18 residues. Trimming took 5 bases from V and 0 from J; bases not matched to a gene: 15. As DNA, the CDR3 is TGCAGCGTTATCTGGGTGGACAGGGCGATTTATAGCAATCAGCCCCAGCATTTT. As protein: CSVIWVDRAIYSNQPQHF.

The rearrangement uses TRBV2 and TRBJ1-1; TRBD1 might be the D (6 bases). This CDR3 spans 15 amino acids. The V end lost 2 bases, the J end lost 4 bases, and 14 bases lay between the germline ends. Germline values: CDR1 SNHLY, CDR2 FYNNEI. Here the CDR3 reads CASSEYHREATEAFF. The DNA of the CDR3 is TGTGCCAGCAGTGAATATCACAGGGAGGCCACTGAAGCTTTCTTT.

This chain uses TRBV9 with TRBJ1-5, with D unclear. The CDR3 consists of 14 residues. Germline V CDR1 and CDR2: SGDLS, YYNGEE. V was cut by 0 bases and J by 3 bases, with 7 bases left in between. CDR3 protein: CASSVGQDNQPQHF. The CDR3 DNA sequence: TGTGCCAGCAGCGTAGGGCAGGACAATCAGCCCCAGCATTTT.

This clone appeared a few times. The chain joins TRBV14 to TRBJ2-1, with D perhaps matching TRBD2 (5 bases). The V end lost 0 bases, the J end lost 9 bases, and 24 bases lay between the germline ends. This CDR3 spans 18 amino acids. Germline CDR1 and CDR2: SGHDN and FVKESK. The CDR3 sequence: CASSQEPLSSEGMSEQFF. In DNA form, the CDR3 reads TGTGCCAGCAGCCAAGAGCCTCTCTCCTCTGAGGGAATGAGTGAGCAGTTCTTC.

J is TRBJ1-1 and V is TRBV5-6; 7 nucleotides line up with TRBD1. In germline, CDR1 is SGHDT, CDR2 YYEEEE. This CDR3 has 14 residues. The J segment lost 2 bases and the V segment lost 3 bases, leaving 4 bases of the junction unmatched. CDR3 protein: CASSWGTDNTEAFF. CDR3 in DNA: TGTGCCAGCAGCTGGGGGACAGACAACACTGAAGCTTTCTTT.